This T cell receptor beta chain was captured by sequencing in a study of T-cell memory formation after mild COVID-19. Study-level findings and limits: There were some responding clones in pre-infection memory, which suggested that cross-reactive memory had joined. Contracting CD4+ clones were located mainly in CM and EM, and CD8+ clones in EMRA. Contracting clones from day 15 to 85 had balanced CD4/CD8; later expanders favoured CD4+.

Losses at the gene ends were 4 bases for V and 15 bases for J; bases not matched to a gene: 5. Germline values: CDR1 MNHEY, CDR2 SVGAGI. CDR3 length: 11 amino acids. MiXCR was run by TCRdb on the 5' RACE reads, yielding one entry per CDR3 protein. The top ten clones hold 10% to 15% of a sample with around 500,000 distinct CDR3 sequences, 18% of them seen once. The sample holds a few counts of this clonotype. What it binds is unknown. This clonotype originated in an adult woman who had mild COVID-19 (a few samples of this study predate the infection). Cell type and time point are not known. The V gene is TRBV6-5, the J gene TRBJ2-1; TRBD2 matches 8 bases. Sequencing input: PBMCs or a T cell subset sorted from them (not recorded which). The CDR3 DNA follows: TGTGCCAGCAGTTGGGGACTAGAGTCGTTCTTC. Encoded protein: CASSWGLESFF.